Below are 17 T cell receptor beta chains sequenced from a single sample in a study of T cells expressing NK-cell markers. TCRdb reprocessed the 5' RACE reads, with one entry per CDR3 protein and no DNA. The sample has about 460,000 distinct CDR3 sequences. The sequencing input was blood T cells: a sorted CD56 or NKG2C T cell subset, CD4+ or CD8+ T cells, or bulk PBMC T cells (not recorded which). The receptors derive from a woman aged 45-65 years in good health.

The CDR3 is CASSQPGLSPYEQYF. The chain joins TRBV4-1 to TRBJ2-7; TCRdb's D gene call, TRBD2, goes unchecked for lack of DNA. The CDR3 has 15 residues. Looked up from germline, CDR1 is MGHRA and CDR2 is YSYEKL.

This rearrangement joins TRBV2 to TRBJ2-3; without DNA, the TCRdb call of TRBD1 cannot be checked. The germline V gene encodes CDR1 SNHLY and CDR2 FYNNEI. The CDR3 is 15 residues long. CDR3 residues: CASKWGTGARNTQYF.

This sequence joins TRBV25-1 and TRBJ1-2. CDR3 size: 13 residues. The V gene's germline CDR1 is MGHDK and CDR2 SYGVNS. CDR3 protein: CASSHGFNYGYTF.

The rearrangement joins TRBV4-1 to TRBJ2-3; the TRBD1 assignment by TCRdb is unverifiable without DNA. Germline CDR1 and CDR2: MGHRA and YSYEKL. The CDR3 length is 18 residues. CDR3 region: CASSQETFRTRATDTQYF.

The V gene is TRBV12-3 or TRBV12-4, the J gene TRBJ2-1; the D call from TCRdb, TRBD2, cannot be confirmed without DNA. The CDR3 contains 16 residues. CDR3 loop: CASNPPAGSGYNEQFF.

The V and J genes are TRBV25-1 and TRBJ2-1; checking the TCRdb D call of TRBD2 is not possible without DNA. Per germline, CDR1 MGHDK and CDR2 SYGVNS. The CDR3 runs 15 residues. This chain's CDR3 is CASSEIAGNGNEQFF.

The chain employs TRBV24-1 and TRBJ2-3; TCRdb proposes TRBD1, but this gene call is untestable without DNA. The CDR3 loop spans 17 amino acids. The germline V gene has CDR1 KGHDR and CDR2 SFDVKD. The chain's CDR3 is CATSAIDDRGLTDTQYF.

V is TRBV20-1 and J is TRBJ2-1; TCRdb's D call, TRBD2, is unchecked because there is no DNA. This CDR3 comprises 17 residues. Germline assignment: CDR1 DFQATT and CDR2 SNEGSKA (reference sequence). CDR3 sequence reads: CSAILRLRDLINNEQFF.

The V and J genes are TRBV5-1 and TRBJ1-4; the D gene TCRdb calls, TRBD1, cannot be checked with no DNA. Germline V gene sequence: CDR1 SGHRS, CDR2 YFSETQ. CDR3 length: 14 residues. The CDR3 is CASSLVDRTEKLFF.

CDR3 residues: CASVAGGRGTDTQYF. The rearrangement links TRBV2 to TRBJ2-3; TCRdb picks TRBD2, but there is no DNA to check that call. This CDR3 is 15 amino acids long. The germline V gene encodes CDR1 SNHLY and CDR2 FYNNEI.

This CDR3 reads CASSSGLAVSNEQYF. The chain couples TRBV7-9 to TRBJ2-7; TCRdb selects TRBD2, and the lack of DNA leaves this call unchecked. CDR1 SEHNR and CDR2 FQNEAQ come from the germline V gene (reference sequence). The CDR3 extends over 15 amino acids.

The V call is TRBV4-1, the J call TRBJ2-1; TCRdb indicates TRBD2, and absent DNA this call remains unverified. The CDR3 loop spans 19 amino acids. Looked up from germline, CDR1 is MGHRA and CDR2 is YSYEKL. The CDR3 sequence: CASLQVGLAGGPKRNEQFF.

The chain is built from TRBV20-1 and TRBJ2-5; no DNA is available, so the TRBD1 call from TCRdb remains unchecked. CDR1 is DFQATT and CDR2 is SNEGSKA in the germline V gene (reference sequence). There are 15 residues in the CDR3. CDR3 in amino acids: CSASSFTGLGETQYF.

This chain uses TRBV12-3 or TRBV12-4 with TRBJ1-2; no DNA is available, so the TRBD1 call from TCRdb remains unchecked. The CDR3 runs 14 residues. The CDR3 protein is CASSSGTGIHGYTF.

The chain is built from TRBV6-5 and TRBJ1-1; there is no DNA to check the TCRdb D call of TRBD1. Germline V gene sequence: CDR1 MNHEY, CDR2 SVGAGI. CDR3 length: 14 residues. CDR3 sequence reads: CASSRITGSTEAFF.

The chain uses TRBV5-1 and TRBJ2-1. The CDR3 sequence is 15 residues long. Germline V gene data show CDR1 as SGHRS and CDR2 as YFSETQ. CDR3 sequence reads: CASSEYSSYSGEQFF.

The V call is TRBV15, the J call TRBJ2-1; lacking DNA, the TRBD2 call made by TCRdb goes unchecked. The germline V gene encodes CDR1 LNHNV and CDR2 YYDKDF (reference sequence). The CDR3 is made up of 18 amino acids. CDR3 sequence: CATSSPRSASGSRNEQFF.